This passage covers 31 T cell receptor beta chains from one sample sequenced in a study of OX40 agonist ivuxolimab in advanced cancers. The protocol was immunoSEQ multiplex PCR, while the TCRdb copy is restricted to in-frame clones and leaves out a portion. The sample has about 77,000 clones, around 88% seen once; the top ten hold 0.76%. Sequencing used CD4+ or CD8+ T cells sorted from blood, obtained in a trial of the OX40 agonist ivuxolimab. Every receptor here comes from an adult with an advanced solid tumor such as melanoma, head and neck, liver or kidney cancer.

CDR3 loop: CASGWDVQPQHF. The CDR3 coding sequence is TGTGCTAGTGGTTGGGACGTTCAGCCCCAGCATTTT. The chain couples TRBV12-5 to TRBJ1-5, with D maybe TRBD1 (5 bases). The length of the CDR3 is 12 residues. The germline CDR1 and CDR2 sequences are LGHNT and FRNRAP. Trimming removed 4 bases from V and 6 bases from J, with 7 bases in between.

This clone was observed once. This chain uses TRBV6-1 with TRBJ2-7; tentative D call: TRBD2 (5 bases). This CDR3 has 14 amino acids. Per the germline V gene, CDR1 is MNHNS and CDR2 is SASEGT. V was pared by 3 bases and J by 6 bases, with 15 bases between. CDR3 sequence (DNA): TGTGCCAGCAGTGATGGGCAGGCCCGGGGCGAGCAGTACTTC. It is translated as CASSDGQARGEQYF.

The chain employs TRBV10-2 and TRBJ2-5; TRBD1 or TRBD2 may be the D gene (5 bases each). The V end lost 0 bases, the J end lost 7 bases, and 12 bases lay between the germline ends. The length of the CDR3 is 14 residues. Germline V lookup: CDR1 WSHSY, CDR2 SAAADI. The CDR3 bases are TGCGCCAGCAGTGAGTCCGAGGCTGGGGGGACCCAGTACTTC. Its protein is CASSESEAGGTQYF.

This sequence joins TRBV4-1 and TRBJ2-7, with TRBD1 matching over 11 bases. CDR3 length: 16 amino acids. V trimming: 4 bases; J trimming: 6 bases; junction bases outside the gene matches: 11. Germline V gene sequence: CDR1 MGHRA, CDR2 YSYEKL. The CDR3 nucleotides are TGCGCCAGCAGCCCAACCGGGACAGGGGGTTTCGGCGAGCAGTACTTC. It is translated as CASSPTGTGGFGEQYF.

The V gene is TRBV6-5, the J gene TRBJ2-7; D tentatively reads TRBD1 or TRBD2 (5 bases each). The CDR3 contains 13 residues. V was shortened by 7 bases and J by 2 bases, with 12 bases between the two germline ends. Germline values: CDR1 MNHEY, CDR2 SVGAGI. CDR3 sequence: CASIGTSPYEQYF. In DNA form, the CDR3 reads TGTGCCAGCATAGGGACGTCCCCCTACGAGCAGTACTTC.

This clone appeared a single time. V is TRBV2 and J is TRBJ2-1; 10 nucleotides align to TRBD2. The germline gives CDR1 SNHLY, CDR2 FYNNEI. CDR3 length: 16 residues. V shed 8 bases, J shed 4 bases, and the junction held 11 bases outside the gene matches. The CDR3 loop reads CASQGRIAGGYNEQFF. The CDR3 DNA reads TGTGCCAGCCAAGGGAGGATAGCGGGGGGATACAATGAGCAGTTCTTC.

The rearrangement uses TRBV6-5 and TRBJ2-3; D assignment may be TRBD1 or TRBD2 (5 bases each). Germline CDR1 reads MNHEY; CDR2 reads SVGAGI. Between the trimmed V and J ends, which lost 2 bases and 4 bases, there was a span of 7 bases. This CDR3 contains 13 residues. CDR3 amino acids: CASSYEGSDTQYF. In DNA, the CDR3 is TGTGCCAGCAGTTACGAGGGGTCAGATACGCAGTATTTT.

V and J are TRBV12-5 and TRBJ1-1; perhaps TRBD1 as D (6 bases). This CDR3 is 14 amino acids long. With 6 bases removed from V and 7 bases from J, the gap between germline ends came to 18 bases. The germline gives CDR1 LGHNT, CDR2 FRNRAP. The chain's CDR3 is CASGRIGGSDEAFF. CDR3 sequence (DNA): TGTGCTAGTGGCAGGATAGGGGGTTCTGATGAAGCTTTCTTT.

The CDR3 reads CASREGLQGNEKLFF. The CDR3 coding sequence is TGTGCCAGCAGGGAGGGTTTACAGGGAAATGAAAAACTGTTTTTT. This chain joins TRBV2 and TRBJ1-4; tentatively, D is TRBD1 (6 bases). V was clipped by 6 bases and J by 5 bases, with 16 bases between them. The CDR3 length is 15 residues. CDR1 and CDR2 from the germline V gene are SNHLY and FYNNEI.

The chain carries TRBV18 and TRBJ1-4, with a tentative D call TRBD1 (6 bases). V shed 4 bases and J shed 5 bases, with 8 bases lying between them. Germline V gives CDR1 KGHSH, CDR2 LQKENI. CDR3 length: 13 amino acids. This chain's CDR3 is CASSRQENEKLFF. CDR3 coding DNA: TGTGCCAGCTCACGACAGGAGAATGAAAAACTGTTTTTT.

Comment on this clone: The same CDR3 also results from other DNA sequences found in this sample. CDR3 amino acids: CASSLVRTGELFF. The DNA of the CDR3 is TGTGCCAGCAGCTTGGTGCGGACCGGGGAGCTGTTTTTT. The genes are TRBV11-2 and TRBJ2-2; D is ambiguous. CDR1 SGHAT and CDR2 FQNNGV come from the germline V gene. The CDR3 covers 13 residues. V lost 3 bases to trimming and J lost 5 bases, with 7 bases between them.

The chain carries TRBV6-6 and TRBJ1-1; no reliable D call. The CDR3 is 13 amino acids. Trimming shortened V by 2 bases and J by 1 base, and 5 bases separated the two germline ends. Germline V CDR1 and CDR2: MNHNY, SVGAGI (reference sequence). Here the CDR3 DNA reads TGTGCCAGCAGTTACACAGCGAACACTGAAGCTTTCTTT. Residues: CASSYTANTEAFF.

V gene TRBV5-4 combines with J gene TRBJ2-3, with 10 bases fitting TRBD2. CDR1 is SGHNT, CDR2 YYREEE, per germline (reference sequence). The CDR3 is 15 residues long. With 0 bases clipped from V and 4 bases from J, the junction kept 2 bases outside the gene matches. CDR3 residues: CASSLAAGGADTQYF. The CDR3 DNA follows: TGTGCCAGCAGCTTGGCAGCGGGAGGGGCAGATACGCAGTATTTT.

This chain joins TRBV25-1 and TRBJ1-1, with D perhaps TRBD1 (6 bases). Germline CDR1 MGHDK, CDR2 SYGVNS. Deletions cut 5 bases from V and 5 bases from J, with 21 bases between. This CDR3 has 16 amino acids. In DNA form, the CDR3 reads TGTGCCAGCAGTTCGTATCGGGGGGCCCGTGGAACTGAAGCTTTCTTT. It yields the protein CASSSYRGARGTEAFF.

The V gene is TRBV11-2, the J gene TRBJ1-2; unclear D gene. Germline-derived CDR1 and CDR2 are SGHAT and FQNNGV. The CDR3 sequence is 14 residues long. The V gene lost 4 bases and the J gene lost 7 bases, with 16 bases spanning the gap. CDR3 bases: TGTGCCAGCAGCTCAGGTGGGAGCTGGGGTGGCTACACCTTC. Residues: CASSSGGSWGGYTF.

The CDR3 region has the DNA TGTGCCAGCGGGGTCAGGGCAGGGACGGACTATGGCTACACCTTC. Translation gives CASGVRAGTDYGYTF. The chain uses TRBV5-5 and TRBJ1-2, with TRBD1 as a possible D gene (5 bases). Germline CDR1 reads SGHKS; CDR2 reads YYEKEE (reference sequence). The CDR3 consists of 15 residues. V shed 7 bases and J shed 3 bases, with 19 bases lying between them.

This clone was seen a single time. The chain has TRBV7-2 and TRBJ2-1; 10 bases are a match to TRBD2. The V gene's germline CDR1 is SGHTA and CDR2 FQGNSA. Losses at the gene ends were 2 bases for V and 10 bases for J; bases not matched to a gene: 8. The CDR3 has 15 residues. The CDR3 spells CASSLNSGRAQEQFF. CDR3 DNA: TGTGCCAGCAGCTTAAACAGCGGGAGGGCCCAAGAGCAGTTCTTC.

This chain links TRBV28 with TRBJ1-4; D gene unclear. Germline-derived CDR1 and CDR2 are MDHEN and SYDVKM. CDR3 length: 12 amino acids. V gave up 3 bases and J gave up 8 bases, with 7 bases separating them. This CDR3 is CASSFKGEKLFF. The CDR3 region has the DNA TGTGCCAGCAGTTTTAAGGGAGAAAAACTGTTTTTT.

This clone came up a few times. This chain links TRBV14 with TRBJ1-6; TRBD1 matches at 9 bases. The CDR3 extends over 15 amino acids. Germline trimming cut 4 bases from V and 8 bases from J; bases unmatched to any gene: 6. The germline CDR1 and CDR2 sequences are SGHDN and FVKESK. CDR3 sequence reads: CASSPRGTGYSPLHF. In DNA form, the CDR3 reads TGTGCCAGCAGCCCTCGGGGGACAGGGTATTCACCCCTCCACTTT.

V gene TRBV27 combines with J gene TRBJ1-1, with a tentative D call TRBD1 (6 bases). Trimming took 5 bases from V and 0 from J, leaving 13 bases between them. CDR3 length: 15 amino acids. CDR1 is MNHEY and CDR2 is SMNVEV in the germline V gene (reference sequence). The CDR3 DNA reads as TGTGCCAGCAGTCGAGGACAGACTCTGAACACTGAAGCTTTCTTT. This encodes CASSRGQTLNTEAFF.

The chain has TRBV4-1 and TRBJ1-1, with 7 nucleotides matching TRBD1. The CDR3 has 16 residues. Germline CDR1 reads MGHRA; CDR2 reads YSYEKL. V was pared by 3 bases and J by 3 bases, with 10 bases of the junction left unmatched. CDR3 sequence reads: CASSHATGQGDTEAFF. The CDR3 bases are TGCGCCAGCAGCCATGCCACAGGTCAGGGGGACACTGAAGCTTTCTTT.

This clone was detected only once. Here the CDR3 DNA reads TGTGCCAGCAGTGACGGGCAGGGGGCTTCACCCCTCCACTTT. The encoded protein is CASSDGQGASPLHF. The chain combines TRBV2 with TRBJ1-6, with 8 bases matching TRBD1. From germline, CDR1 is SNHLY and CDR2 FYNNEI. Trimming cost V 3 bases and J 9 bases; bases outside gene matches: 4. The CDR3 is made up of 14 amino acids.

This chain uses TRBV5-8 with TRBJ1-1; D may be TRBD1 (5 bases). Germline V gene lookup returns CDR1 SGHTS and CDR2 YDEGEE. V lost 3 bases and J 6 bases, leaving 18 bases between the germline ends. CDR3 length equals 15 residues. CDR3 sequence: CASSSDGRRGAEAFF. The CDR3 nucleotides read TGTGCCAGCAGCTCGGACGGACGGAGAGGGGCTGAAGCTTTCTTT.

V is TRBV7-3 and J is TRBJ2-3; D remains unclear. The ends were cut back, 5 bases at V and 5 bases at J, with 14 bases in the middle. CDR1 and CDR2 (germline): SGHTA, FQGTGA. There are 14 residues in the CDR3. The DNA for the CDR3 is TGTGCCAGCAGCCTGGCGGTGGGTGGAGATACGCAGTATTTT. Protein sequence: CASSLAVGGDTQYF. The variable domain in full, with the rest retrieved from reference TRBV7-3 and TRBJ2-3, is GAGVSQTPSNKVTEKGKYVELRCDPISGHTALYWYRQSLGQGPEFLIYFQGTGAADDSGLPNDRFFAVRPEGSVSTLKIQRTERGDSAVYLCASSLAVGGDTQYFGPGTRLTVL.

The rearrangement links TRBV5-1 to TRBJ1-3, with 7 bases lining up with TRBD1. V shed 0 bases, J shed 0 bases, and the junction held 6 bases outside the gene matches. This CDR3 has 17 amino acids. Germline V lookup: CDR1 SGHRS, CDR2 YFSETQ. This CDR3 is CASSLVGTAISGNTIYF. The CDR3 coding sequence is TGCGCCAGCAGCTTGGTGGGGACAGCGATCTCTGGAAACACCATATATTTT.

V and J are TRBV7-2 and TRBJ1-1, with D perhaps TRBD1 (6 bases). Trimming took 3 bases from V and 9 from J, leaving 11 bases between them. This CDR3 spans 12 amino acids. CDR1 SGHTA and CDR2 FQGNSA come from the germline V gene. The CDR3 protein is CASSLGAGKAFF. The CDR3 DNA reads as TGTGCCAGCAGCTTGGGGGCGGGGAAAGCTTTCTTT. Based on the CDR3 plus reference TRBV7-2 and TRBJ1-1, the full variable domain is GAGVSQSPSNKVTEKGKDVELRCDPISGHTALYWYRQSLGQGLEFLIYFQGNSAPDKSGLPSDRFSAERTGGSVSTLTIQRTQQEDSAVYLCASSLGAGKAFFGQGTRLTVV.

This clone was observed once. The chain has TRBV29-1 and TRBJ2-1, with no clear D. Per germline, CDR1 SQVTM and CDR2 ANQGSEA. Trimming removed 6 bases at V and 5 bases at J, with 11 bases between. The CDR3 has 12 residues. The CDR3: CSVPLFDNEQFF. The CDR3, as DNA: TGCAGCGTCCCCCTCTTCGACAATGAGCAGTTCTTC.

The CDR3 nucleotides are TGTGCCTGGAGGAGATGGGGTTATTCACCCCTCCACTTT. Translated: CAWRRWGYSPLHF. The chain combines TRBV30 with TRBJ1-6; no reliable D call. The CDR3 is 13 residues long. Trimming left V 3 bases short and J 8 bases short, with 11 bases between. From germline, CDR1 is GTSNPN and CDR2 SVGIG (reference sequence).

The CDR3 region has the DNA TGTGCCAGCAGCCGGAGCGGGGTTCAAGAGACCCAGTACTTC. It encodes CASSRSGVQETQYF. The V call is TRBV7-2, the J call TRBJ2-5; 7 nucleotides match TRBD2. The V gene end was trimmed by 5 bases and the J gene end by 2 bases; junction bases not matched to a gene: 5. CDR1 is SGHTA and CDR2 is FQGNSA in the germline V gene. The CDR3 sequence is 14 residues long.

The chain has TRBV21-1 and TRBJ2-7. TRBV21-1 is shown as a pseudogene. The length of the CDR3 is 15 residues. In nucleotides, the CDR3 is TGTGCCAGCATCCCAGGAAGGAGAGAGTCCTACGAGCAGTACTTC. Its translation is CASIPGRRESYEQYF.

The gene calls are TRBV6-6 and TRBJ2-7; the D gene could be TRBD1 or TRBD2 (5 bases each). There are 15 residues in the CDR3. Per germline, CDR1 MNHNY and CDR2 SVGAGI (reference sequence). V was cut by 0 bases and J by 2 bases, with 11 bases left in between. DNA of the CDR3: TGTGCCAGCAGTTACTCCCGGGACCCTGCCTACGAGCAGTACTTC. Its protein product is CASSYSRDPAYEQYF.